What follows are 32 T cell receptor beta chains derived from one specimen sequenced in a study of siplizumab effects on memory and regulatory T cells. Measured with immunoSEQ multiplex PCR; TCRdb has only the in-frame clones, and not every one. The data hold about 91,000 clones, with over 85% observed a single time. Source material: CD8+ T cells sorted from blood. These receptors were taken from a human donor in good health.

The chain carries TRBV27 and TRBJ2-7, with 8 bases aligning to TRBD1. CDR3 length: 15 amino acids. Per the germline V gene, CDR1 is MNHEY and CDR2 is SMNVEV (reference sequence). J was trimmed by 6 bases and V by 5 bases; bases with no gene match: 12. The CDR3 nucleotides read TGTGCCAGCAGTCAAAGACAGGGGAGGATCTCCGAGCAGTACTTC. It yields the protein CASSQRQGRISEQYF.

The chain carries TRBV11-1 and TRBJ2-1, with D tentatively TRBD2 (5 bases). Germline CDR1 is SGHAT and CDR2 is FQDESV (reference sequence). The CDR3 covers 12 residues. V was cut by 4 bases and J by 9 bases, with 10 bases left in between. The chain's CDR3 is CASSSLAPEQFF. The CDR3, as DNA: TGTGCCAGCAGCTCCCTAGCCCCTGAGCAGTTCTTC.

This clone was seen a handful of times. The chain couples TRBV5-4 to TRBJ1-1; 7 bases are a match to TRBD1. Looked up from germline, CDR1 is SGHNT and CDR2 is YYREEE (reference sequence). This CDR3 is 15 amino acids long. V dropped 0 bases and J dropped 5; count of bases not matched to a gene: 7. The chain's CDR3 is CASSLDGQGGTEAFF. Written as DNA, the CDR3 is TGTGCCAGCAGCTTGGACGGCCAGGGGGGAACTGAAGCTTTCTTT.

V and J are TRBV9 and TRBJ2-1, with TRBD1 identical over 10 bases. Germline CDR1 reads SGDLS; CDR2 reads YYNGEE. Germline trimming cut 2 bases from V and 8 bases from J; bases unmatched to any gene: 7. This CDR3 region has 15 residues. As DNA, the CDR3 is TGTGCCAGCAGCGTCTTTTCCGGACAGGGGGATGAGCAGTTCTTC. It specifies CASSVFSGQGDEQFF.

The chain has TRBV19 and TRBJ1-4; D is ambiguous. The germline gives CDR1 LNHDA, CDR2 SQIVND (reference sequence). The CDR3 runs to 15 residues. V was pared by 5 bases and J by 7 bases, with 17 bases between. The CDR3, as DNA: TGTGCCAGTAGTGTTATATATAGGGTTGGTGAAAAACTGTTTTTT. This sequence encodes CASSVIYRVGEKLFF.

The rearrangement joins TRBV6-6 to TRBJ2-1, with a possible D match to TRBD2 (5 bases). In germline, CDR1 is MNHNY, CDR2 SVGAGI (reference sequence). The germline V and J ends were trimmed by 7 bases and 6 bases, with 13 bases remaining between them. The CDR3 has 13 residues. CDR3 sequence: CASNLARSNEQFF. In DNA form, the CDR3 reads TGTGCCAGCAACCTAGCCCGGTCCAATGAGCAGTTCTTC.

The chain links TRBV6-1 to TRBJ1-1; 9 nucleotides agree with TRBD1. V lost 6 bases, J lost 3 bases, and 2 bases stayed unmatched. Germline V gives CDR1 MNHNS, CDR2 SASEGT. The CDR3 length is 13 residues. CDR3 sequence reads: CASRDRGYTEAFF. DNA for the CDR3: TGTGCCAGCAGGGACAGGGGTTACACTGAAGCTTTCTTT.

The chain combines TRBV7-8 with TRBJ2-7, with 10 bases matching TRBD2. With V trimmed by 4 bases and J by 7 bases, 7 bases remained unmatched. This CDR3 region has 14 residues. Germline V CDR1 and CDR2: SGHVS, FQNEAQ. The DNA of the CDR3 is TGTGCCAGCAGCTCCGGGCTAGCGGGGGAGGAGCAGTACTTC. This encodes CASSSGLAGEEQYF. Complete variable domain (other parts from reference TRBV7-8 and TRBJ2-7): GAGVSQSPRYKVAKRGQDVALRCDPISGHVSLFWYQQALGQGPEFLTYFQNEAQLDKSGLPSDRFFAERPEGSVSTLKIQRTQQEDSAVYLCASSSGLAGEEQYFGPGTRLTVT.

The CDR3 DNA is TGTGCCAGCAGTTTATCGACCGGGTCGGGCTACGAGCAGTACTTC. Amino acids: CASSLSTGSGYEQYF. The chain is built from TRBV27 and TRBJ2-7, with D unresolved. The germline V gene has CDR1 MNHEY and CDR2 SMNVEV (reference sequence). The CDR3 consists of 15 residues. V lost 0 bases to trimming and J lost 3 bases, with 12 bases between them.

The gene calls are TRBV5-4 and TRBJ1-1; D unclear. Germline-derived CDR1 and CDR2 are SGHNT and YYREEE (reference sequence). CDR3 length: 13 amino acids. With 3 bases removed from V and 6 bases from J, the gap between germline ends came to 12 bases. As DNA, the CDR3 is TGTGCCAGCAGCTATATGGGGTCCCCTGAAGCTTTCTTT. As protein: CASSYMGSPEAFF.

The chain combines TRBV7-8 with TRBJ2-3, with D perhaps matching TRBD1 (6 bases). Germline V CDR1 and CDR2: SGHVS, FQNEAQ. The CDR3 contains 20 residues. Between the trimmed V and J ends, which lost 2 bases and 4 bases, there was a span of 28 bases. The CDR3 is CASSLTARGGPLEGPDTQYF. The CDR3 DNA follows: TGTGCCAGCAGCTTAACGGCCAGAGGGGGACCCCTCGAAGGACCAGATACGCAGTATTTT.

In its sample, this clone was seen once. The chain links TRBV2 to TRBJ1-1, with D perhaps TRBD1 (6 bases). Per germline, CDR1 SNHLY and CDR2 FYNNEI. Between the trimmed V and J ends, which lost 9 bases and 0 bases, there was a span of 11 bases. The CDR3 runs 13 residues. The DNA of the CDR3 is TGTGCCAGAGACACAGGGCTGAACACTGAAGCTTTCTTT. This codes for CARDTGLNTEAFF.

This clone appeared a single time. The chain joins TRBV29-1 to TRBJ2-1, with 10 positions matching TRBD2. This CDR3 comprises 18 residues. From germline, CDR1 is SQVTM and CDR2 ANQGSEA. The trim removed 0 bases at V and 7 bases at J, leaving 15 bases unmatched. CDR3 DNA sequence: TGCAGCGTTGAAGATCCAGCGGGGGGGCTCCCTAGGGTGAATGAGCAGTTCTTC. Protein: CSVEDPAGGLPRVNEQFF.

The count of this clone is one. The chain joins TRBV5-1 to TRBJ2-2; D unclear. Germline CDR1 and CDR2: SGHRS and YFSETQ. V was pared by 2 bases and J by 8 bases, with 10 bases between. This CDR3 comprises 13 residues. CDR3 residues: CASSFMAPGELFF. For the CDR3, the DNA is TGCGCCAGCAGCTTCATGGCCCCGGGGGAGCTGTTTTTT.

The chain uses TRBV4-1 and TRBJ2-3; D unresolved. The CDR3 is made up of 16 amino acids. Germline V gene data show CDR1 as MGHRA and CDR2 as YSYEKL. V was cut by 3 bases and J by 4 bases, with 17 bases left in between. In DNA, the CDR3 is TGCGCCAGCAGCCATCAAGCAGCTCCTAGGGCAGATACGCAGTATTTT. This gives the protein CASSHQAAPRADTQYF.

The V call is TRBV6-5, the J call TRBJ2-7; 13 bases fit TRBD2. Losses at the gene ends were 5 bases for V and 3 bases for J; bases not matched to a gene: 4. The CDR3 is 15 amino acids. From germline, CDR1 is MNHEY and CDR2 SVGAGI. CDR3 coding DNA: TGTGCCAGCAGTGCCGGACTAGCGGGGGACTACGAGCAGTACTTC. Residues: CASSAGLAGDYEQYF.

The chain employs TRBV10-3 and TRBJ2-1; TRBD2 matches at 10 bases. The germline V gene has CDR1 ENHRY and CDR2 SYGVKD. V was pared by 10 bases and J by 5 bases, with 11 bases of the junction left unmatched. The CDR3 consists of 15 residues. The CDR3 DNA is TGTGCCACTAACACCGGGACTAGCGAGAACAATGAGCAGTTCTTC. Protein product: CATNTGTSENNEQFF.

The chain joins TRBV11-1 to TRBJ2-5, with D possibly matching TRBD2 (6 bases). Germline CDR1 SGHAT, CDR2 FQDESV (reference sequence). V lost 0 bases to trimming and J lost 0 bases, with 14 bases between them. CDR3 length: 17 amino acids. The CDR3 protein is CASSLAYGGAYQETQYF. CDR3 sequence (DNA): TGTGCCAGCAGCTTAGCTTACGGGGGAGCCTACCAAGAGACCCAGTACTTC.

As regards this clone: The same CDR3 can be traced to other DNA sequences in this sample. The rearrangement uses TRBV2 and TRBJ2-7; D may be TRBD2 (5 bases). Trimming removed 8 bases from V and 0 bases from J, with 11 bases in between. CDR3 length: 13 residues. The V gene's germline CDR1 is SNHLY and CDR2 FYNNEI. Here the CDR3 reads CASGGGPSYEQYF. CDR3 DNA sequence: TGTGCCAGCGGAGGCGGGCCCTCCTACGAGCAGTACTTC.

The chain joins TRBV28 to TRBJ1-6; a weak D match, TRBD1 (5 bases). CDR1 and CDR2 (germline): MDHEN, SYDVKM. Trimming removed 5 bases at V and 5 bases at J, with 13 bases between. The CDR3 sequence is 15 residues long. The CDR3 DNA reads TGTGCCAGCAGTGAAAGGGGTTTCAATAATTCACCCCTCCACTTT. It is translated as CASSERGFNNSPLHF.

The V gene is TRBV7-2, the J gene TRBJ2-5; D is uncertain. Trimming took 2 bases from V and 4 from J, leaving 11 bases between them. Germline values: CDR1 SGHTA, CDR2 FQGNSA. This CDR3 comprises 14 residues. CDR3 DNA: TGTGCCAGCAGCTTACAAAGCTGGGGAGAGACCCAGTACTTC. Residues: CASSLQSWGETQYF.

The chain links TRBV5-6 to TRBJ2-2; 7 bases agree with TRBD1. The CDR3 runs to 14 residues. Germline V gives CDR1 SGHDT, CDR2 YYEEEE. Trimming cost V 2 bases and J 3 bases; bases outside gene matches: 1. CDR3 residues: CASSLTGDTGELFF. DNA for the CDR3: TGTGCCAGCAGCTTAACAGGGGACACCGGGGAGCTGTTTTTT.

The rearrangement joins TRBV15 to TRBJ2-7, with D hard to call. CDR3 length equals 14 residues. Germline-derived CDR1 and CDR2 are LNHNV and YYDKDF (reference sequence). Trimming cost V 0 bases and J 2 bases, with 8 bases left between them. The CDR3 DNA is TGTGCCACCAGCAGAGATCTCCGGACCTACGAGCAGTACTTC. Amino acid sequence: CATSRDLRTYEQYF.

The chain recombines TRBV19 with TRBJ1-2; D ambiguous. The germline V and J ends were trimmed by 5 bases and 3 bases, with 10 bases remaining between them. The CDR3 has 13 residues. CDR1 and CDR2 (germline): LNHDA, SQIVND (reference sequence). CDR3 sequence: CASSAPSHYGYTF. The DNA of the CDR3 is TGTGCCAGTAGTGCCCCCTCGCACTATGGCTACACCTTC.

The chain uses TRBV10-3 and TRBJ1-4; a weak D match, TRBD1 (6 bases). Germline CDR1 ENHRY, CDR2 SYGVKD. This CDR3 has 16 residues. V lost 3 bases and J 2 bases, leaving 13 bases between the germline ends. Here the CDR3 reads CAISEKNRATNEKLFF. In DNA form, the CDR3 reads TGTGCCATCAGTGAAAAAAACAGGGCGACTAATGAAAAACTGTTTTTT.

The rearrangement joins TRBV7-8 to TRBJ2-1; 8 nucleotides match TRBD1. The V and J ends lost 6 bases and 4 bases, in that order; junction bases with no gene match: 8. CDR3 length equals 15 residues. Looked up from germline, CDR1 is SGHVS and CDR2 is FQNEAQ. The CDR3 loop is CASRPGQVIYNEQFF. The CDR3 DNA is TGTGCCAGCAGACCGGGACAGGTAATATACAATGAGCAGTTCTTC.

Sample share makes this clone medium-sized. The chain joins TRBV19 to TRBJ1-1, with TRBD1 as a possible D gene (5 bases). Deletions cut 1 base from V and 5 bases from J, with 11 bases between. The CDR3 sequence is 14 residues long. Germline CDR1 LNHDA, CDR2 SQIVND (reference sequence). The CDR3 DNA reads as TGTGCCAGTAGTATAGCAGGGTATCGGACTGAAGCTTTCTTT. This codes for CASSIAGYRTEAFF.

DNA of the CDR3: TGTGCCAGCAGCTTATCCGGCTCTGGAAACACCATATATTTT. This codes for CASSLSGSGNTIYF. The chain is built from TRBV11-2 and TRBJ1-3; D call uncertain. Trimming took off 2 bases at V and 0 bases at J, with 5 bases between the two ends. The CDR3 covers 14 residues. Germline V CDR1 and CDR2: SGHAT, FQNNGV. Full variable domain (missing parts from reference TRBV11-2 and TRBJ1-3): EAGVAQSPRYKIIEKRQSVAFWCNPISGHATLYWYQQILGQGPKLLIQFQNNGVVDDSQLPKDRFSAERLKGVDSTLKIQPAKLEDSAVYLCASSLSGSGNTIYFGEGSWLTVV.

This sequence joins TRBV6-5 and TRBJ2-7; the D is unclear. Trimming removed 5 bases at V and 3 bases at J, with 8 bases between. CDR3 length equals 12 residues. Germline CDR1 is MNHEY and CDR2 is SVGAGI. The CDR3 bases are TGTGCCAGCAGTCCGGGCAACTACGAGCAGTACTTC. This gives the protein CASSPGNYEQYF.

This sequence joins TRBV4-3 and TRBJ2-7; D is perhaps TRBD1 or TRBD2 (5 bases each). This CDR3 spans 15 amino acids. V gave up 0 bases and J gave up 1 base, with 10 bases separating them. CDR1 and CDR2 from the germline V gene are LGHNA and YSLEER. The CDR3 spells CASSQEWGSSYEQYF. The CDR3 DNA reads TGCGCCAGCAGCCAAGAATGGGGGAGTTCCTACGAGCAGTACTTC.

The DNA for the CDR3 is TGTGCCAGCAGTGGTCAGCCCCAGCATTTT. This translates into CASSGQPQHF. The chain recombines TRBV27 with TRBJ1-5, with unresolved D. CDR1 is MNHEY and CDR2 is SMNVEV in the germline V gene (reference sequence). The CDR3 is 10 residues long. V was clipped by 5 bases and J by 6 bases, with 2 bases between them.

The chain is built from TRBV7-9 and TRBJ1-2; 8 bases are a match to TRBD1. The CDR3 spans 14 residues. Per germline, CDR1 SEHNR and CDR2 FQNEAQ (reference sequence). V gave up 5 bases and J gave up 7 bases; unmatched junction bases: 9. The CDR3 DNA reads TGTGCCAGCAGCGCCTCCGAGGACAGGGTTGGCTACACCTTC. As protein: CASSASEDRVGYTF.